A single sample is the source of the 22 T cell receptor beta chains below, sequenced in a study of T cell responses to AZD1222 COVID-19 vaccine. Some clones are missing from TCRdb's copy, which holds only in-frame ones; the method was immunoSEQ multiplex PCR. Here the sample spans some 120,000 clones, roughly 88% being singletons. The sample in question was peripheral blood, obtained on day 0 of AZD1222 vaccination. The receptors were sampled from an adult in good health.

The gene calls are TRBV30 and TRBJ1-3; no definite D call. Germline V gives CDR1 GTSNPN, CDR2 SVGIG (reference sequence). CDR3 length: 13 amino acids. Trimming removed 4 bases from V and 4 bases from J, with 11 bases in between. The CDR3 spells CAWTGRSGNTIYF. CDR3 sequence (DNA): TGTGCCTGGACTGGTAGATCAGGAAACACCATATATTTT.

This chain links TRBV19 with TRBJ1-5, with TRBD1 matching over 7 bases. This CDR3 contains 15 residues. Germline trimming cut 6 bases from V and 3 bases from J; bases unmatched to any gene: 8. Germline V gene sequence: CDR1 LNHDA, CDR2 SQIVND (reference sequence). The CDR3 loop reads CASSIQDRANQPQHF. The CDR3 coding sequence is TGTGCCAGTAGCATCCAAGACAGGGCCAATCAGCCCCAGCATTTT.

The V and J genes are TRBV27 and TRBJ2-7; no firm D call. Germline lookup yields CDR1 MNHEY and CDR2 SMNVEV (reference sequence). Trimming pared 8 bases from V and 0 bases from J, leaving 14 bases between. The CDR3 length is 14 residues. CDR3 in DNA: TGTGCCAGCCGATCTAGAACTTACTCCTACGAGCAGTACTTC. It translates to CASRSRTYSYEQYF.

CDR3 sequence (DNA): TGCAGTCGACAGGGGACCTACGAGCAGTACTTC. The encoded protein is CSRQGTYEQYF. V gene TRBV20-1 combines with J gene TRBJ2-7; 8 positions agree with TRBD1. Germline V gene data show CDR1 as DFQATT and CDR2 as SNEGSKA (reference sequence). The CDR3 spans 11 residues. V gave up 8 bases and J gave up 2 bases; unmatched junction bases: 2.

This clone was detected once. The germline gene is not matched at one end of the junction; a read error may be the cause. The V call is TRBV7-7, the J call TRBJ2-2; weak D call: TRBD2 (5 bases). Looked up from germline, CDR1 is SSHAT and CDR2 is FNYEAQ (reference sequence). The CDR3 is 14 amino acids. CDR3 sequence: CASSLEGRAGELFF. The CDR3 DNA reads as TGTGCTAGCAGCTTAGAAGGGCGGGCCGGGGAGCTGTTTTTT.

This clone occurred a few times. The chain is built from TRBV5-5 and TRBJ1-1, with unresolved D. The CDR3 is 15 residues long. CDR1 is SGHKS, CDR2 YYEKEE, per germline (reference sequence). The V and J ends lost 1 base and 0 bases respectively, with 10 bases between them. As DNA, the CDR3 is TGTGCCAGCAGCTTGTCACGGGCTTTGAACACTGAAGCTTTCTTT. Translated, it gives CASSLSRALNTEAFF.

Notes on this clone: Other DNA sequences of this sample code for an identical CDR3. This chain links TRBV5-1 with TRBJ1-5; D ambiguous. From germline, CDR1 is SGHRS and CDR2 YFSETQ. Deletions cut 1 base from V and 1 base from J, with 3 bases between. The length of the CDR3 is 13 residues. The CDR3 nucleotides read TGCGCCAGCAGCTTGAGCAGCAATCAGCCCCAGCATTTT. Its translation is CASSLSSNQPQHF.

The rearrangement links TRBV2 to TRBJ2-5; the match to TRBD2 covers 10 bases. The CDR3 sequence is 16 residues long. Germline assignment: CDR1 SNHLY and CDR2 FYNNEI. Unmatched junction bases numbered 8, after V lost 1 base and J lost 6 bases. The CDR3 coding sequence is TGTGCCAGCAGTGAAGAAATGGCTAGCGGGAGTCAGACCCAGTACTTC. Translated: CASSEEMASGSQTQYF.

The V call is TRBV9, the J call TRBJ2-1; TRBD2 aligns across 14 bases. The CDR3 loop spans 19 amino acids. Looked up from germline, CDR1 is SGDLS and CDR2 is YYNGEE. Trimming cost V 0 bases and J 0 bases; bases outside gene matches: 5. The CDR3 DNA sequence: TGTGCCAGCAGCGTAGCGGGACTAGCGGGGGCGAGCTCCTACAATGAGCAGTTCTTC. The encoded protein is CASSVAGLAGASSYNEQFF.

This clone came up once. This sequence joins TRBV6-2 or TRBV6-3 and TRBJ2-7; tentative D call: TRBD2 (6 bases). This CDR3 spans 14 amino acids. Trimming cost V 2 bases and J 2 bases, with 10 bases left between them. Germline V gives CDR1 MNHEY, CDR2 SVGEGT. The CDR3: CASSYAGSPYEQYF. The DNA for the CDR3 is TGTGCCAGCAGTTACGCCGGGAGCCCCTACGAGCAGTACTTC.

The V and J genes are TRBV29-1 and TRBJ2-1, with 10 nucleotides matching TRBD2. Germline V gene sequence: CDR1 SQVTM, CDR2 ANQGSEA. This CDR3 region has 13 residues. Trimming removed 4 bases from V and 9 bases from J; junction bases left unmatched: 6. CDR3 nucleotide sequence: TGCAGCGTTGTTCTAGCGGGAGTGGGTGAGCAGTTCTTC. As protein: CSVVLAGVGEQFF.

The V gene is TRBV29-1, the J gene TRBJ1-2; 8 bases are shared with TRBD1. The ends lost 6 bases at V and 5 bases at J; junction bases unmatched: 8. Germline-derived CDR1 and CDR2 are SQVTM and ANQGSEA. CDR3 length: 13 amino acids. The CDR3 reads CSVADRGNYGYTF. As DNA, the CDR3 is TGCAGCGTAGCTGACAGGGGAAATTATGGCTACACCTTC.

This chain uses TRBV27 with TRBJ1-2; no firm D call. Germline assignment: CDR1 MNHEY and CDR2 SMNVEV (reference sequence). The CDR3 covers 14 residues. V dropped 2 bases and J dropped 6 bases, with 13 bases sitting between them. The DNA for the CDR3 is TGTGCCAGCAGTTTAAGGGCGGGTTTCGATGGCTACACCTTC. Protein: CASSLRAGFDGYTF.

The gene calls are TRBV4-3 and TRBJ2-2; the D gene is possibly TRBD1 (8 bases). This CDR3 contains 17 residues. V was trimmed by 2 bases and J by 6 bases, leaving 19 bases between them. Germline V lookup: CDR1 LGHNA, CDR2 YSLEER. Here the CDR3 reads CASSQFARTGRAGELFF. The CDR3 region has the DNA TGCGCCAGCAGCCAATTTGCCCGGACAGGGAGGGCCGGGGAGCTGTTTTTT.

The rearrangement links TRBV7-9 to TRBJ2-2; tentative D call: TRBD1 (6 bases). This CDR3 is built from 14 residues. V lost 6 bases to trimming and J lost 3 bases, with 11 bases between them. Germline CDR1 SEHNR, CDR2 FQNEAQ (reference sequence). In DNA form, the CDR3 reads TGTGCCAGCAGTATACAGGGTTACACCGGGGAGCTGTTTTTT. This encodes CASSIQGYTGELFF.

This clone was found a few times. The gene calls are TRBV3-1 (or the pseudogene TRBV3-2) and TRBJ2-7, with D uncertain. This CDR3 is 13 amino acids long. Trimming left V 0 bases short and J 5 bases short, with 8 bases between. Germline V gene data show CDR1 as LGHDT and CDR2 as YNNKEL (reference sequence). In DNA, the CDR3 is TGTGCCAGCAGCCAAGATAGAATGAACGAGCAGTACTTC. This gives the protein CASSQDRMNEQYF.

This chain connects TRBV10-1 to TRBJ2-1, with 13 positions matching TRBD2. The germline gives CDR1 WNHNN, CDR2 SYGVQD (reference sequence). Trimming took 2 bases from V and 8 from J; bases not matched to a gene: 6. The CDR3 has 16 residues. Here the CDR3 DNA reads TGCGCCAGCAGTGAGGGACTAGCGGGAGCCGGCTATGAGCAGTTCTTC. Protein: CASSEGLAGAGYEQFF.

This chain connects TRBV18 to TRBJ1-2, with TRBD1 identical over 11 bases. Unmatched junction bases numbered 3, after V lost 3 bases and J lost 3 bases. Germline V CDR1 and CDR2: KGHSH, LQKENI. The CDR3 extends over 15 amino acids. The CDR3 nucleotides read TGTGCCAGCTCACCGGGACAGGGGGTTGACTATGGCTACACCTTC. Translating gives CASSPGQGVDYGYTF.

V is TRBV14 and J is TRBJ2-1; the D gene is possibly TRBD1 (5 bases). The CDR3 contains 17 residues. Germline CDR1 SGHDN, CDR2 FVKESK. V was trimmed by 0 bases and J by 3 bases, leaving 15 bases between them. Here the CDR3 DNA reads TGTGCCAGCAGCCAAGACAGGGTAGTTTTCCGCTACAATGAGCAGTTCTTC. Its translation: CASSQDRVVFRYNEQFF. The variable domain in full, completed from reference TRBV14 and TRBJ2-1, reads EAGVTQFPSHSVIEKGQTVTLRCDPISGHDNLYWYRRVMGKEIKFLLHFVKESKQDESGMPNNRFLAERTGGTYSTLKVQPAELEDSGVYFCASSQDRVVFRYNEQFFGPGTRLTVL.

V is TRBV7-2 and J is TRBJ2-2; TRBD2 matches at 9 bases. The CDR3 has 16 residues. The junction had 13 bases not matched to a gene; V was cut back by 7 bases and J by 7 bases. Germline V gene lookup returns CDR1 SGHTA and CDR2 FQGNSA. CDR3 nucleotide sequence: TGTGCCAGCAACCCCCATAGCGGGGGTTCCTACGGGGAGCTGTTTTTT. This gives the protein CASNPHSGGSYGELFF.

The chain recombines TRBV7-9 with TRBJ1-2; possible D gene TRBD1, 5 bases. Trimming stripped 3 bases from V and 2 bases from J, with 10 bases between. Per the germline V gene, CDR1 is SEHNR and CDR2 is FQNEAQ (reference sequence). This CDR3 contains 14 residues. CDR3 sequence (DNA): TGTGCCAGCAGCTTTGACAGAGGAAACTATGGCTACACCTTC. Amino acid sequence: CASSFDRGNYGYTF.

J is TRBJ2-7 and V is TRBV6-5, with TRBD1 identical over 7 bases. In germline, CDR1 is MNHEY, CDR2 SVGAGI. J lost 6 bases, V lost 2 bases, and 10 bases had no gene match. This CDR3 is built from 15 residues. CDR3 amino acids: CASSYPSTGDREQYF. CDR3 nucleotides: TGTGCCAGCAGTTACCCATCCACAGGGGACCGCGAGCAGTACTTC.